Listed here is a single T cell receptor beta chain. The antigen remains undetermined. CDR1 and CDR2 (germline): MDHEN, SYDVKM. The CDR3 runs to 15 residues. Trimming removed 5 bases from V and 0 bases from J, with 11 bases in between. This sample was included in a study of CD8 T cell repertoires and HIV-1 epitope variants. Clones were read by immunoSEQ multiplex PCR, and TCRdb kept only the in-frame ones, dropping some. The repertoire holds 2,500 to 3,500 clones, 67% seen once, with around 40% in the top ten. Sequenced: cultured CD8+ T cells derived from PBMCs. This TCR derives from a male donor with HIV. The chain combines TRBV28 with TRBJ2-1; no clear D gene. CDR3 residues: CASSPSLGSYNEQFF. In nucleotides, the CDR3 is TGTGCCAGCAGTCCTTCATTAGGCTCCTACAATGAGCAGTTCTTC.